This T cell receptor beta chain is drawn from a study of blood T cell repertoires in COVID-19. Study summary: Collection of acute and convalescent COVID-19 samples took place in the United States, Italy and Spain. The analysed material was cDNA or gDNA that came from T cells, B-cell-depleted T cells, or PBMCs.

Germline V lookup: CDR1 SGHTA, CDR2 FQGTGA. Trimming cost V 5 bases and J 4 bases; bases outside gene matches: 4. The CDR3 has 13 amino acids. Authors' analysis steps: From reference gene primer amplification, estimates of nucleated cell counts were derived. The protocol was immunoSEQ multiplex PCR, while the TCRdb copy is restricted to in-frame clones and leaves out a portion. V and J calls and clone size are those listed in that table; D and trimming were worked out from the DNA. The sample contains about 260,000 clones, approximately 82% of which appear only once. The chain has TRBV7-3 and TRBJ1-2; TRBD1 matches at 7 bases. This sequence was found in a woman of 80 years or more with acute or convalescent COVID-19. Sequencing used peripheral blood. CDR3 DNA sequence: TGTGCCAGCAGCCTGGGACAGTCCTATGGCTACACCTTC. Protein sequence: CASSLGQSYGYTF. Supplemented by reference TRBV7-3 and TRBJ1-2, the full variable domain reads GAGVSQTPSNKVTEKGKYVELRCDPISGHTALYWYRQSLGQGPEFLIYFQGTGAADDSGLPNDRFFAVRPEGSVSTLKIQRTERGDSAVYLCASSLGQSYGYTFGSGTRLTVV.